This T cell receptor (beta chain) was recovered during a study of shared clonotypes between healthy human individuals (dated by TCRdb to between 2020 and 2021). Regarding the research as a whole: A few men and a couple of women, aged 18 to 49 years, made up the cohort. To increase sequencing depth and limit assay-specific biases, TCR repertoire library preparation and sequencing were carried out by different laboratories using diverse techniques. Per donor, leukapheresis produced somewhere between about 0.94 and 9.5 billion PBMCs. The study deeply sequenced blood TCR repertoires of about 5 healthy adults to estimate repertoire size and the extent of clonotype sharing between individuals. For each donor, CD4 naive and CD4 memory were each run on three plates, CD8 naive on two plates, and CD8 memory on one plate.

Study-level results and caveats: Incomplete sequencing was indicated by rarefaction of sorted-subset datasets, despite the large sequencing depth. The genetic and exposure-history diversity represented was limited by the small number of donors. Sampling was restricted to blood, and TCR repertoires in tissues likely differ from the TCR repertoires found in blood. When a handful of donors were compared, the shared fraction of clonotypes was about 5% for naive CD4, approximately 3.3% for naive CD8, more than 2% for memory CD4, and 0.35% to 0.5% for memory CD8. Estimated clonotype richness was generally larger for naive than for memory subsets. Based on pairwise subsampling, the degree of clonotype sharing among donors was expected to be affected by sequencing depth. Compared with non-shared clonotypes, the clonotypes found in all four sorted-subset donors had higher generation probabilities.

Donors were healthy HIV-negative adults with no recently reported acute infections or vaccinations. Every donor was a Caucasian adult living in Nashville, Tennessee, USA. Magnetic negative selection was used to enrich CD4+ T cells, after which naive cells were positively selected on CD45RA and the negative fraction became the memory subset. Blood was obtained by leukapheresis, after which PBMCs were separated by Ficoll-Histopaque density gradient centrifugation and cryopreserved in liquid nitrogen vapor phase. Purity and quantity of every magnetically sorted T cell population were checked by analytical flow cytometry. Genomic DNA was isolated from every sorted fraction and measured by UV absorbance on a Nanodrop 2000c. Using the deep immunoSEQ assay, TCR CDR3 regions were amplified from genomic DNA by multiplex PCR. Genomic DNA extracted from each cell subset was distributed evenly over all wells of several immunoSEQ 96-well plates, and each plate served as one replicate. For sorted subsets, 200 ng of genomic DNA, equivalent to some 30,000 T cell genomes, went into each replicate PCR. The purified libraries were quantified using a Qubit 3.0 fluorometer, sized with a Bioanalyzer 2100, and then quantified again using the KAPA Library Quantification kit. A separate single-read 150-cycle Illumina NextSeq 550 flow cell was used to sequence each immunoSEQ 96-well plate. Turning to the authors' computational methods: Because the immunoSEQ output held only junctional sequences and lacked quality scores, the filtering could not match the filtering applied to full-length reads. To assign V/J genes and CDR3, sequences were annotated against IMGT germline references using PyIR, a Python wrapper for IgBLAST v1.9. Reads were removed for weak V/J assignments (E-value above 1e-6), missing CDR3, stop codons, out-of-frame junctions, or ambiguous translated residues. V3J clonotypes were defined as sequences sharing an identical inferred V gene, J gene, and CDR3 amino acid sequence. Percentage overlap between repertoires was computed as shared unique clonotypes divided by the size of the smaller repertoire. Three approaches were used to assess repertoire richness: RTK rarefaction, the Chao1 estimator, and Recon v2.1 estimates of unobserved clonotypes. For all TCRbeta clonotypes obtained by the gDNA method from a handful of donors, generation probabilities were computed with OLGA. The source is immuneACCESS, and TCRdb retained only in-frame sequences with V and J called. Part of the clones is not carried over; for the studies checked, unresolved V genes explain less than half of this, and the remainder is unexplained. V and J calls and clone size are copied from that table; D and trimming were computed from the DNA. A total of 2 million to 2.5 million clones appear in this sample, about 92% of them only once. The leading ten clones occupy 0.39% of the sample.

On this clone: This receptor's antigen is unknown. No clone much larger than this one lies a single base away; base qualities are absent.

Specimen: naive CD4+ T cells from PBMCs. Interpreted using the paper, the cell subset or site label stands for: CD45RA+ positively selected. This sequence was found in a man in his late teens or twenties in good health. Some clones in this sample may be carry-over from other donors' samples.

CDR3 region: CASSSGRLNTGELFF. The DNA reads TGTGCCAGCAGTTCCGGACGGTTGAACACCGGGGAGCTGTTTTTT. The rearranged segments are TRBV28 and TRBJ2-2; confidence is insufficient to name the D gene. V is cut by 4 bases and J by 1 base, and the space between the germline ends is 10 bases. CDR1 MDHEN and CDR2 SYDVKM were looked up in the germline V gene. Reading from cysteine to phenylalanine, the CDR3 counts 15 amino acids. This entry keeps only the CDR3 DNA: 45 bases, framed from base 1.